Presented here are 11 T cell receptor beta chains from one specimen sequenced in a study of blood T cell repertoires in COVID-19. Some clones are missing from TCRdb's copy, which holds only in-frame ones; the method was immunoSEQ multiplex PCR. Of roughly 70,000 clones listed, about 80% are singletons. Sequencing was performed on peripheral blood. The receptors stem from a man aged 65-85 years who had recovered from COVID-19.

V gene TRBV18 combines with J gene TRBJ1-5; D call uncertain. V lost 0 bases to trimming and J lost 4 bases, with 13 bases between them. Looked up from germline, CDR1 is KGHSH and CDR2 is LQKENI. The CDR3 totals 16 residues. The CDR3 protein is CASSPPGVEGNQPQHF. The CDR3 DNA reads as TGTGCCAGCTCACCACCGGGAGTAGAAGGGAATCAGCCCCAGCATTTT.

CDR3 region: CASDSDRGLGQPQHF. CDR3 sequence (DNA): TGTGCCAGTGATAGTGACAGGGGGCTTGGTCAGCCCCAGCATTTT. The V gene is TRBV19, the J gene TRBJ1-5, with TRBD1 identical over 10 bases. The CDR3 has 15 residues. V shed 8 bases, J shed 6 bases, and the junction held 10 bases outside the gene matches. Germline V gives CDR1 LNHDA, CDR2 SQIVND (reference sequence).

The chain employs TRBV7-2 and TRBJ2-7, with a weak D call TRBD1 (8 bases). V was pared by 5 bases and J by 3 bases, with 17 bases between. Germline loops: CDR1 SGHTA, CDR2 FQGNSA. This CDR3 region has 15 residues. CDR3 sequence reads: CASSPQGGTNYEQYF. Written as DNA, the CDR3 is TGTGCCAGCAGCCCACAGGGGGGGACAAACTACGAGCAGTACTTC.

This chain links TRBV7-9 with TRBJ1-2, with D perhaps TRBD1 (5 bases). The CDR3 contains 15 residues. V lost 4 bases to trimming and J lost 3 bases, with 15 bases between them. From germline, CDR1 is SEHNR and CDR2 FQNEAQ (reference sequence). The DNA for the CDR3 is TGTGCCAGCAGCTCCGGGGACGGGAGGGACTATGGCTACACCTTC. It yields the protein CASSSGDGRDYGYTF.

V usage is TRBV6-2 or TRBV6-3 and J usage is TRBJ1-5; 8 bases match TRBD1. This CDR3 has 15 residues. In germline, CDR1 is MNHEY, CDR2 SVGEGT. The V segment lost 6 bases and the J segment 3 bases; nucleotides outside the gene matches: 7. CDR3 DNA sequence: TGTGCCAGCAGCCAGACAGGGGTCTACAATCAGCCCCAGCATTTT. Translated: CASSQTGVYNQPQHF.

This sequence joins TRBV27 and TRBJ1-5; no firm D call. From germline, CDR1 is MNHEY and CDR2 SMNVEV (reference sequence). This CDR3 spans 12 amino acids. V dropped 3 bases and J dropped 4 bases, with 4 bases sitting between them. The chain's CDR3 is CASSFLNQPQHF. CDR3 in DNA: TGTGCCAGCAGTTTCCTAAATCAGCCCCAGCATTTT.

The chain uses TRBV15 and TRBJ2-1; 10 nucleotides agree with TRBD1. Germline values: CDR1 LNHNV, CDR2 YYDKDF (reference sequence). This CDR3 is 16 amino acids long. With V trimmed by 3 bases and J by 8 bases, 10 bases remained unmatched. The CDR3, as DNA: TGTGCCACCAGCAGGCCCTGGACAGGGGGTGAGGATGAGCAGTTCTTC. It encodes CATSRPWTGGEDEQFF.

The rearrangement uses TRBV7-2 and TRBJ1-2; TRBD1 aligns across 9 bases. The CDR3 loop spans 16 amino acids. The trim removed 3 bases at V and 7 bases at J, leaving 12 bases unmatched. Germline V lookup: CDR1 SGHTA, CDR2 FQGNSA. CDR3 sequence reads: CASSLDTGGSFAGYTF. The CDR3 region has the DNA TGTGCCAGCAGCTTGGACACAGGGGGCTCTTTCGCTGGCTACACCTTC.

This clone was observed once. V gene TRBV15 combines with J gene TRBJ1-1; the D gene is possibly TRBD1 (6 bases). This CDR3 has 14 residues. The germline gives CDR1 LNHNV, CDR2 YYDKDF (reference sequence). The V end was cut by 0 bases, the J end by 5 bases, with 10 bases between. Written as DNA, the CDR3 is TGTGCCACCAGCAGAGACAGGGGTATGACTGAAGCTTTCTTT. Protein sequence: CATSRDRGMTEAFF. The entire variable domain, with the rest obtained from reference TRBV15 and TRBJ1-1, is as follows: DAMVIQNPRYQVTQFGKPVTLSCSQTLNHNVMYWYQQKSSQAPKLLFHYYDKDFNNEADTPDNFQSRRPNTSFCFLDIRSPGLGDTAMYLCATSRDRGMTEAFFGQGTRLTVV.

This clone was observed a handful of times. Its ends do not fully match the called genes, so a read error is possible. The chain recombines TRBV23-1 with TRBJ1-4; D perhaps matches TRBD1 (5 bases). TRBV23-1 belongs to the ORF category, with a function that is uncertain. The length of the CDR3 is 13 residues. The CDR3 DNA follows: TGCGCCACCAGTCCGGACAATAATGAAAAACTGTTTTTT. As protein: CATSPDNNEKLFF.

This chain connects TRBV19 to TRBJ1-4; 9 bases agree with TRBD1. This CDR3 has 16 residues. V trimming: 7 bases; J trimming: 7 bases; junction bases outside the gene matches: 13. Germline V gene data show CDR1 as LNHDA and CDR2 as SQIVND (reference sequence). This chain's CDR3 is CASNENSQGAGEKLFF. CDR3 sequence (DNA): TGTGCCAGTAACGAAAACTCACAGGGGGCTGGTGAAAAACTGTTTTTT.